This TCR beta chain was profiled in a study of blood T cell repertoires in COVID-19. Turning to the study itself: The United States, Italy and Spain were the sources of the acute and convalescent COVID-19 samples. The cDNA or gDNA used as material had been derived from T cells, B-cell-depleted T cells, or PBMCs.

V was pared by 2 bases and J by 4 bases, with 10 bases between. The germline gives CDR1 SGHTA, CDR2 FQGTGA. This CDR3 spans 14 amino acids. Authors' methods: From reference gene primer amplification, estimates of nucleated cell counts were derived. Here immunoSEQ multiplex PCR was the method, and the copy in TCRdb shows in-frame clones only, minus some. V, J and clone size derive from that table, while D and trimming were established from the DNA sequence. The sample shows about 190,000 clones, roughly four fifths of them seen only once. The source of this sequence is a man aged 50 to 59 who had recovered from COVID-19. The sequencing input was peripheral blood. V gene TRBV7-3 combines with J gene TRBJ2-3; maybe TRBD2 (6 bases). Here the CDR3 reads CASSLGGSPDTQYF. For the CDR3, the DNA is TGTGCCAGCAGCTTAGGGGGGTCCCCAGATACGCAGTATTTT.